Each of the 19 T cell receptor beta chains below was sequenced from the same sample in a study of blood T cell repertoires in COVID-19. Sequencing used immunoSEQ multiplex PCR; TCRdb keeps in-frame clones, though not all of them. This table has about 170,000 clones, roughly 88% appearing once. What was sequenced was peripheral blood. These receptors were obtained from a woman aged 60-75 years with acute or convalescent COVID-19.

V is TRBV5-1 and J is TRBJ1-6; 10 bases match TRBD1. The CDR3 has 15 residues. CDR1 is SGHRS and CDR2 is YFSETQ in the germline V gene. V lost 6 bases, J lost 7 bases, and 7 bases stayed unmatched. CDR3 in amino acids: CASNSGTGVNSPLHF. CDR3 bases: TGCGCCAGCAACAGCGGGACAGGGGTGAATTCACCCCTCCACTTT.

The chain combines TRBV7-2 with TRBJ1-1; D possibly corresponds to TRBD1 (6 bases). The CDR3 length is 16 residues. Germline values: CDR1 SGHTA, CDR2 FQGNSA. Trimming cost V 2 bases and J 2 bases, with 15 bases left between them. CDR3 DNA sequence: TGTGCCAGCAGCTTAAGAACGAACAGGGCCAACACTGAAGCTTTCTTT. It codes for CASSLRTNRANTEAFF.

The table lists this clone with a count of one. V is TRBV6-5 and J is TRBJ2-7; 9 bases line up with TRBD1. J lost 2 bases, V lost 2 bases, and 4 bases had no gene match. The CDR3 totals 15 residues. Per the germline V gene, CDR1 is MNHEY and CDR2 is SVGAGI. This chain's CDR3 is CASSYAGTGPYEQYF. The DNA of the CDR3 is TGTGCCAGCAGTTACGCCGGGACAGGGCCCTACGAGCAGTACTTC.

The rearrangement uses TRBV5-4 and TRBJ2-3, with 13 nucleotides matching TRBD2. The CDR3 spans 14 residues. Germline CDR1 and CDR2: SGHNT and YYREEE (reference sequence). The V segment lost 4 bases and the J segment 6 bases; nucleotides outside the gene matches: 2. CDR3 sequence reads: CASSTSGGADTQYF. In nucleotides, the CDR3 is TGTGCCAGCAGCACTAGCGGGGGGGCGGATACGCAGTATTTT.

This clone was observed a single time. V usage is TRBV6-1 and J usage is TRBJ1-6; 7 positions match TRBD1. There are 14 residues in the CDR3. V lost 2 bases and J lost 5; bases outside the gene matches: 0. Germline CDR1 is MNHNS and CDR2 is SASEGT. As DNA, the CDR3 is TGTGCCAGCAGTGAAACAGGGGATAATTCACCCCTCCACTTT. Its translation is CASSETGDNSPLHF.

This clone was seen only a few times. This sequence joins TRBV10-3 and TRBJ2-7; 8 nucleotides agree with TRBD1. There are 17 residues in the CDR3. CDR1 is ENHRY, CDR2 SYGVKD, per germline. Trimming removed 7 bases from V and 1 base from J; junction bases left unmatched: 15. The CDR3 DNA is TGTGCCATCACCCAAGGGGGGCCGGGACAGGATTCCTACGAGCAGTACTTC. This translates into CAITQGGPGQDSYEQYF.

The chain couples TRBV10-3 to TRBJ2-2; D remains ambiguous. The V gene lost 0 bases and the J gene lost 4 bases, with 9 bases spanning the gap. Germline V gene data show CDR1 as ENHRY and CDR2 as SYGVKD. This CDR3 is 15 amino acids long. CDR3 sequence (DNA): TGTGCCATCAGTGAGTCCTCCCCGGGCACCGGGGAGCTGTTTTTT. Translated: CAISESSPGTGELFF.

The rearrangement links TRBV4-3 to TRBJ2-5; 11 bases match TRBD2. Unmatched junction bases numbered 5, after V lost 4 bases and J lost 4 bases. Germline loops: CDR1 LGHNA, CDR2 YSLEER. CDR3 size: 15 residues. Written as DNA, the CDR3 is TGCGCCAGCAGCCGCGTAGCGGGGGGGGCAGAGACCCAGTACTTC. This gives the protein CASSRVAGGAETQYF.

This chain uses TRBV18 with TRBJ2-3; 12 bases are a match to TRBD2. CDR1 KGHSH and CDR2 LQKENI come from the germline V gene. With 6 bases clipped from V and 3 bases from J, the junction kept 13 bases outside the gene matches. The length of the CDR3 is 18 residues. The CDR3 protein is CASSRRSSGGAGTDTQYF. DNA for the CDR3: TGTGCCAGCTCTCGCCGTTCTAGCGGGGGGGCCGGTACAGATACGCAGTATTTT. The whole variable domain, filled in from reference TRBV18 and TRBJ2-3, reads NAGVMQNPRHLVRRRGQEARLRCSPMKGHSHVYWYRQLPEEGLKFMVYLQKENIIDESGMPKERFSAEFPKEGPSILRIQQVVRGDSAAYFCASSRRSSGGAGTDTQYFGPGTRLTVL.

The V gene is TRBV6-5, the J gene TRBJ2-5, with D possibly being TRBD2 (6 bases). The CDR3 loop spans 15 amino acids. The germline V gene encodes CDR1 MNHEY and CDR2 SVGAGI. Between the trimmed V and J ends, which lost 1 base and 9 bases, there was a span of 18 bases. The CDR3 coding sequence is TGTGCCAGCAGTTACTTGGGACTTGGGGACGTGGCCCAGTACTTC. Translation gives CASSYLGLGDVAQYF.

This sequence joins TRBV2 and TRBJ1-2, with 12 bases fitting TRBD1. V trimming: 5 bases; J trimming: 8 bases; junction bases outside the gene matches: 9. Germline-derived CDR1 and CDR2 are SNHLY and FYNNEI. The CDR3 is 15 amino acids. DNA for the CDR3: TGTGCCAGCAGTAGGGACAGGGGGCCGGGAGGAGGCTACACCTTC. This codes for CASSRDRGPGGGYTF. Full variable domain (rest looked up from reference TRBV2 and TRBJ1-2): EPEVTQTPSHQVTQMGQEVILRCVPISNHLYFYWYRQILGQKVEFLVSFYNNEISEKSEIFDDQFSVERPDGSNFTLKIRSTKLEDSAMYFCASSRDRGPGGGYTFGSGTRLTVV.

The CDR3 nucleotides read TGTGCCAGCAGTGGGGAGTTGGAGGACACTGAAGCTTTCTTT. Amino acid sequence: CASSGELEDTEAFF. The chain has TRBV2 and TRBJ1-1; D is undetermined. V was trimmed by 4 bases and J by 3 bases, leaving 12 bases between them. There are 14 residues in the CDR3. Germline V gene data show CDR1 as SNHLY and CDR2 as FYNNEI. Using reference TRBV2 and TRBJ1-1 for the parts outside the CDR3, the full variable domain is EPEVTQTPSHQVTQMGQEVILRCVPISNHLYFYWYRQILGQKVEFLVSFYNNEISEKSEIFDDQFSVERPDGSNFTLKIRSTKLEDSAMYFCASSGELEDTEAFFGQGTRLTVV.

This clone was found once. V is TRBV7-2 and J is TRBJ2-1; D unclear. Germline CDR1 is SGHTA and CDR2 is FQGNSA. The V end was cut by 3 bases, the J end by 0 bases, with 15 bases between. The CDR3 sequence is 17 residues long. The CDR3 is CASSFSAGGRSYNEQFF. The CDR3 region has the DNA TGTGCCAGCAGCTTTTCTGCCGGCGGCCGCTCCTACAATGAGCAGTTCTTC.

The chain links TRBV5-5 to TRBJ1-4; D might be TRBD1 (6 bases). Germline CDR1 and CDR2: SGHKS and YYEKEE (reference sequence). The CDR3 has 13 amino acids. The V end lost 7 bases, the J end lost 6 bases, and 13 bases lay between the germline ends. The CDR3, as DNA: TGTGCCAGCGGAACAGGGCTTGATGAAAAACTGTTTTTT. Protein product: CASGTGLDEKLFF.

V is TRBV4-2 and J is TRBJ1-6; no firm D call. Germline lookup yields CDR1 LGHNA and CDR2 YNFKEQ. The V end lost 1 base, the J end lost 7 bases, and 8 bases lay between the germline ends. The CDR3 length is 14 residues. DNA of the CDR3: TGTGCCAGCAGCCAAGTTCAGGCGAATTCACCCCTCCACTTT. As protein: CASSQVQANSPLHF.

The chain combines TRBV10-3 with TRBJ2-1; tentatively, D is TRBD2 (6 bases). V was shortened by 6 bases and J by 7 bases, with 19 bases between the two germline ends. The germline V gene encodes CDR1 ENHRY and CDR2 SYGVKD. The CDR3 spans 15 residues. Here the CDR3 reads CAISSGLRGWNEQFF. The CDR3 DNA sequence: TGTGCCATCAGCTCCGGACTACGTGGGTGGAATGAGCAGTTCTTC.

This chain connects TRBV6-5 to TRBJ1-5, with TRBD1 matching over 10 bases. The length of the CDR3 is 15 residues. The V gene end was trimmed by 7 bases and the J gene end by 6 bases; junction bases not matched to a gene: 9. Germline CDR1 is MNHEY and CDR2 is SVGAGI. The CDR3 bases are TGTGCCAGCACCTCAGGCGGGACAGGGGTTCAGCCCCAGCATTTT. Translating gives CASTSGGTGVQPQHF.

CDR3 loop: CASSHGTGGSEQYF. The CDR3, as DNA: TGTGCCAGCAGCCATGGGACAGGGGGCAGCGAGCAGTACTTC. This chain uses TRBV3-1 (or the pseudogene TRBV3-2) with TRBJ2-7, with TRBD1 identical over 12 bases. Unmatched junction bases numbered 3, after V lost 3 bases and J lost 6 bases. Germline-derived CDR1 and CDR2 are LGHDT and YNNKEL (reference sequence). This CDR3 has 14 residues.

This chain links TRBV18 with TRBJ1-1; D call uncertain. V gave up 2 bases and J gave up 3 bases, with 10 bases separating them. From germline, CDR1 is KGHSH and CDR2 LQKENI. The CDR3 has 14 amino acids. As DNA, the CDR3 is TGTGCCAGCTCACCATGGTCCGGGGACACTGAAGCTTTCTTT. Its protein product is CASSPWSGDTEAFF.